Listed below are T cell receptor beta chains from one sample, sequenced in a study of T-cell memory formation after mild COVID-19. MiXCR, run by TCRdb on the 5' RACE reads, gives a single entry per CDR3 protein. Of about 150,000 distinct CDR3 sequences in the sample, 20% to 25% were seen once. Sequenced sample: PBMCs or a T cell subset sorted from them (not recorded which). The source of these receptors is an adult woman who had mild COVID-19 (a few samples of this study predate the infection). Cell type and time point are not known. The CDR3 runs from the conserved cysteine through the conserved F or W. D genes are given only for firm matches. Clone size is not always given. Where it is, it says once, few, many or a class for expanded clones.

>-|-|TRBV29-1|TRBJ2-1|15
TGCAGCGTTGAGTTCAGGGGTCGAACCTACAATGAGCAGTTCTTC
CSVEFRGRTYNEQFF
>-|TRBD1|TRBV9|TRBJ1-1|14
TGTGCCAGCAGCGCGCAGGGGGCCGACACTGAAGCTTTCTTT
CASSAQGADTEAFF
>few|-|TRBV7-6|TRBJ2-5|15
TGTGCCAGCAGCCCCATTAGAGGGGAGGTGGAGACCCAGTACTTC
CASSPIRGEVETQYF
>few|TRBD2|TRBV7-8|TRBJ2-5|13
TGTGCCAGCAGCTCAGCGGGAGAAGAGACCCAGTACTTC
CASSSAGEETQYF
>-|TRBD1|TRBV27|TRBJ2-5|15
TGTGCCAGCAGTACCGGGACAGGTGACCAAGAGACCCAGTACTTC
CASSTGTGDQETQYF
>-|TRBD2|TRBV5-1|TRBJ2-1|18
TGCGCCAGCAGCCCATATGGGATTCTAGCGGGAGGGAGCAATGAGCAGTTCTTC
CASSPYGILAGGSNEQFF
>few|-|TRBV7-2|TRBJ2-7|15
TGTGCCAGCAGCTTATTCCTGCAGAGCCCCTACGAGCAGTACTTC
CASSLFLQSPYEQYF
>-|-|TRBV12-3/TRBV12-4|TRBJ2-1|11
TGTGCCATCCGAGCTCGGAATGAGCAGTTCTTC
CAIRARNEQFF
>-|-|TRBV7-9|TRBJ1-4|16
TGTGCCAGCAGCTTGGGTTTTGGGCGGAGCGGTGAAAAACTGTTTTTT
CASSLGFGRSGEKLFF
>-|TRBD2|TRBV23-1|TRBJ2-4|14
TGCGCCAGCAGTCAGTTCGGACTAGCCGACATTCAGTACTTC
CASSQFGLADIQYF
>-|-|TRBV20-1|TRBJ1-6|15
TGCAGTGCTAGAGGGAGGAGCTCCTATAATTCACCCCTCCACTTT
CSARGRSSYNSPLHF
>-|TRBD1|TRBV6-1|TRBJ2-7|14
TGTGCCAGCAGTTTTAGGGGACAGGGATACGAGCAGTACTTC
CASSFRGQGYEQYF
>-|-|TRBV6-1|TRBJ2-7|12
TGTGCCAGCACATCGGGGGCCTACGAGCAGTACTTC
CASTSGAYEQYF
>-|-|TRBV5-5|TRBJ1-6|17
TGTGCCAGCAGCCGCGGACAGTCAGGGGACTATAATTCACCCCTCCACTTT
CASSRGQSGDYNSPLHF
>-|TRBD1|TRBV4-1|TRBJ2-7|15
TGCGCCAGCAGCCAACGGGACAGGGCGAACTACGAGCAGTACTTC
CASSQRDRANYEQYF
>-|-|TRBV7-9|TRBJ1-1|15
TGTGCCAGCAGCTTGGCAATGGGTATGAACACTGAAGCTTTCTTT
CASSLAMGMNTEAFF
>-|-|TRBV30|TRBJ2-7|13
TGTGCCTGGAGTGTAACAGGGTACTACGAGCAGTACTTC
CAWSVTGYYEQYF
>-|-|TRBV24-1|TRBJ2-3|18
TGTGCCACCAGTGATTTGAGTTCGTGGGCCTCAAGCACAGATACGCAGTATTTT
CATSDLSSWASSTDTQYF
>few|-|TRBV7-6|TRBJ2-3|15
TGTGCCAGCAGCCCCCTCACCGTTGGGGCAGATACGCAGTATTTT
CASSPLTVGADTQYF
>-|-|TRBV4-1|TRBJ2-1|16
TGCGCCAGCAGCCAAGAAGGGACTGGACTCTACAATGAGCAGTTCTTC
CASSQEGTGLYNEQFF
>few|TRBD1|TRBV4-3|TRBJ2-7|15
TGCGCCAGCAGCCAAGATTGGACAGGGGACTACGAGCAGTACTTC
CASSQDWTGDYEQYF
>-|TRBD1|TRBV11-2|TRBJ1-1|15
TGTGCCAGCAGCACGAGACAGGGGGCCATTACTGAAGCTTTCTTT
CASSTRQGAITEAFF
>few|-|TRBV7-8|TRBJ2-4|12
TGTGCCAGCAGCTTGTCGGGTGGCATTCAGTACTTC
CASSLSGGIQYF
>few|-|TRBV2|TRBJ2-5|13
TGTGCCAGCTTGACCCTAGGGGGTGAGACCCAGTACTTC
CASLTLGGETQYF
>few|-|TRBV27|TRBJ2-5|14
TGTGCCAGCAGTACACAGGGTAGCCCAGAGACCCAGTACTTC
CASSTQGSPETQYF
>few|-|TRBV24-1|TRBJ2-3|16
TGTGCCACCAGTGATCTTCCGGGAGCTCAGGGGGATACGCAGTATTTT
CATSDLPGAQGDTQYF
>few|-|TRBV5-1|TRBJ2-5|13
TGCGCCAGCAGCTTGTCGGGTGGGGAGACCCAGTACTTC
CASSLSGGETQYF
>-|TRBD2|TRBV7-9|TRBJ2-7|16
TGTGCCAGCACCGGCGGGGCGACTAGCGGAACCTACGAGCAGTACTTC
CASTGGATSGTYEQYF
>-|TRBD1|TRBV4-1|TRBJ1-6|15
TGCGCCAGCAGCGGACAGGAGGTCCAAGAGAGGGCCCTCCACTTT
CASSGQEVQERALHF
>few|TRBD2|TRBV29-1|TRBJ2-7|13
TGCAGCGTTGACTCAGCGGGGGCCTACGAGCAGTACTTC
CSVDSAGAYEQYF
>-|-|TRBV12-3/TRBV12-4|TRBJ2-2|13
TGTGCCAGCAGCTCCAGTCACACCGGGGAGCTGTTTTTT
CASSSSHTGELFF
>-|TRBD2|TRBV7-7|TRBJ2-1|15
TGTGCTAGCAGCTTAGGCCTAGCGGCTTATCATGAGCAGTTCTTC
CASSLGLAAYHEQFF
>few|-|TRBV4-1|TRBJ2-3|16
TGCGCCAGCAGCCACCTCGTGACCCGGAGCACAGATACGCAGTATTTT
CASSHLVTRSTDTQYF
>-|TRBD1|TRBV12-3/TRBV12-4|TRBJ1-6|15
TGTGCCAGCAGTTACCGACAGGGGGCGGGTTCACCCCTCCACTTT
CASSYRQGAGSPLHF
>-|TRBD1|TRBV4-3|TRBJ1-2|17
TGCGCCAGCAGCCAAGAGAGCACAGGGGCCGTTTTCTATGGCTACACCTTC
CASSQESTGAVFYGYTF
>-|-|TRBV6-2/TRBV6-3|TRBJ2-7|13
TGTGCCAGCAGTCACCGGGGCGCCTACGAGCAGTACTTC
CASSHRGAYEQYF
>few|-|TRBV6-1|TRBJ2-3|14
TGTGCCAGCATAGAAAAGGGTTACACAGATACGCAGTATTTT
CASIEKGYTDTQYF
>-|TRBD2|TRBV7-9|TRBJ2-3|15
TGTGCCAGCAGCTCGCTAGCGGGGGGATCAGATACGCAGTATTTT
CASSSLAGGSDTQYF
>-|-|TRBV28|TRBJ1-2|16
TGTGCCAGCAGTTCTCGTGGGCCCCAGGAGCAATATGGCTACACCTTC
CASSSRGPQEQYGYTF
>-|-|TRBV11-2|TRBJ2-7|14
TGTGCCAGCAGCTTAGATGGACCGACCCACGAGCAGTACTTC
CASSLDGPTHEQYF
>few|-|TRBV4-1|TRBJ2-2|15
TGCGCCAGCAGTCCTGGACATGGGAACACCGGGGAGCTGTTTTTT
CASSPGHGNTGELFF
>few|-|TRBV2|TRBJ1-5|15
TGTGCCAGCAGTGAAGGAGGGGCACGTAATCAGCCCCAGCATTTT
CASSEGGARNQPQHF
>-|-|TRBV9|TRBJ1-5|14
TGTGCCAGGAACCGCGATGAAGGCAGGGACTTCTCGAATTTT
CARNRDEGRDFSNF
>-|TRBD2|TRBV13|TRBJ2-1|17
TGTGCCAGCAGCTTTCGGACTAGCGAGAGCTCCTACAATGAGCAGTTCTTC
CASSFRTSESSYNEQFF
>-|-|TRBV12-3/TRBV12-4|TRBJ2-3|14
TGTGCCAGCAGTTTACTTAGGGAACAAGATACGCAGTATTTT
CASSLLREQDTQYF
>-|TRBD1|TRBV18|TRBJ2-5|15
TGTGCCAGCTCAAGGGACAGGGGGGCCCAAGAGACCCAGTACTTC
CASSRDRGAQETQYF
>-|-|TRBV2|TRBJ2-1|13
TGTGCCAGCAGTGTCAGGGCACTGAATGAGCAGTTCTTC
CASSVRALNEQFF
>-|-|TRBV9|TRBJ1-2|13
TGTGCCAGCAGCGTTGGGGGTACCTATGGCTACACCTTC
CASSVGGTYGYTF
>-|-|TRBV7-2|TRBJ2-7|12
TGTGCCAGCAGTCAAAGTGGGGGAGAACAGTACTTC
CASSQSGGEQYF
>few|-|TRBV7-9|TRBJ1-1|15
TGTGCCAGCAGCTTAGCATCAGCCCCGAACACTGAAGCTTTCTTT
CASSLASAPNTEAFF
>-|-|TRBV24-1|TRBJ2-1|12
TGTGCCACCAGTCAGCGGTGGGATGAGCAGTTCTTC
CATSQRWDEQFF
>-|TRBD1|TRBV5-5|TRBJ1-1|15
TGTGCCAGCAGCGGACAGACAGGGGGCTCCACTGAAGCTTTCTTT
CASSGQTGGSTEAFF
>few|TRBD1|TRBV6-4|TRBJ1-2|16
TGTGCCAGCAGTGAGACCGGACAGGACATCGTTTATGGCTACACCTTC
CASSETGQDIVYGYTF
>-|-|TRBV27|TRBJ1-1|14
TGTGCCAGCAGTTTTGACATGGGGAACACTGAAGCTTTCTTT
CASSFDMGNTEAFF
>many|TRBD1|TRBV19|TRBJ2-1|14
TGTGCCAGTAGTATGTGGACAGGTTACAATGAGCAGTTCTTC
CASSMWTGYNEQFF
>-|TRBD1|TRBV27|TRBJ2-5|17
TGTGCCAGCAGTTTATCAGGGGGCAGGGGGTGGCAAGAGACCCAGTACTTC
CASSLSGGRGWQETQYF
>few|-|TRBV4-1|TRBJ1-1|14
TGCGCCAGCAGCCAAGCTGACTCGGAGACTGAAGCTTTCTTT
CASSQADSETEAFF
>few|-|TRBV10-3|TRBJ2-1|11
TGTGCCATCAGTGACAACAATGAGCAGTTCTTC
CAISDNNEQFF